This T cell receptor beta chain was recorded in a study of PD-1 blockade in classical Hodgkin lymphoma. Findings and limits, study-wide: Complete responders possessed baseline diversity comparable to newly diagnosed patients. After ASCT, patients who started nivolumab under 1 year later were excluded. By C4D1 there was a significant rise in CD4+ TCR diversity but not in CD8+ TCR diversity.

Germline V gene data show CDR1 as MNHNS and CDR2 as SASEGT. With 5 bases clipped from V and 3 bases from J, the junction kept 5 bases outside the gene matches. The CDR3 extends over 15 amino acids. As to this clone: Its target is not known.

Patients all relapsed after autologous stem cell transplantation, and there was variation in brentuximab vedotin exposure. Relapsed/refractory classical Hodgkin lymphoma patients had complete, partial or progressive responses. This table comes from immunoSEQ multiplex PCR, and its TCRdb copy is limited to in-frame clones, with some not included. Of some 58,000 clones detected, around 90% appear once; the ten largest clones hold approximately 5.4%. The sequenced sample was peripheral blood mononuclear cells (PBMCs), obtained before the second cycle of nivolumab. The TCR was taken from a human donor with classical Hodgkin lymphoma. The rearrangement links TRBV6-1 to TRBJ2-5, with 11 nucleotides matching TRBD2. The CDR3 region is CASSSPGLAEETQYF. CDR3 bases: TGTGCCAGCAGTTCCCCGGGACTAGCGGAAGAGACCCAGTACTTC.